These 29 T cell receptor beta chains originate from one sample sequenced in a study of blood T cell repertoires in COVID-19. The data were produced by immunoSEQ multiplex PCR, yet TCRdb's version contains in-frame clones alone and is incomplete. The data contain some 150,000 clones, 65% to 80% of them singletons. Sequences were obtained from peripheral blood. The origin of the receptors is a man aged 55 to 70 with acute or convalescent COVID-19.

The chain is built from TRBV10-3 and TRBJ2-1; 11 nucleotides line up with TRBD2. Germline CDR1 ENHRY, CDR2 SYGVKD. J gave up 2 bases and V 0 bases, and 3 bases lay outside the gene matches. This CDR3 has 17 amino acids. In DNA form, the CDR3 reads TGTGCCATCAGTGAGTCCTCGGGACTAGCGGCCTACAATGAGCAGTTCTTC. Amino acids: CAISESSGLAAYNEQFF.

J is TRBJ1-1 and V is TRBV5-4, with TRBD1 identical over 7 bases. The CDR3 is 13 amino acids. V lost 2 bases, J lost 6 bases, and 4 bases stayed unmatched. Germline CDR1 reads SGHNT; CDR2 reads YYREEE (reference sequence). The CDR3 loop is CASSFPDRSEAFF. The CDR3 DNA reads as TGTGCCAGCAGCTTCCCGGACAGGTCTGAAGCTTTCTTT.

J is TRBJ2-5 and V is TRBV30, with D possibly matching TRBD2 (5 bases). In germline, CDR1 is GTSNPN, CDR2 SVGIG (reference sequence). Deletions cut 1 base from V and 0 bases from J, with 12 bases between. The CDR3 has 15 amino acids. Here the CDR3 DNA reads TGTGCCTGGAGTGCTGAGGGATGGTACCAAGAGACCCAGTACTTC. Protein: CAWSAEGWYQETQYF. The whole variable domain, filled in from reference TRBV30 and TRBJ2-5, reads SQTIHQWPATLVQPVGSPLSLECTVEGTSNPNLYWYRQAAGRGLQLLFYSVGIGQISSEVPQNLSASRPQDRQFILSSKKLLLSDSGFYLCAWSAEGWYQETQYFGPGTRLLVL.

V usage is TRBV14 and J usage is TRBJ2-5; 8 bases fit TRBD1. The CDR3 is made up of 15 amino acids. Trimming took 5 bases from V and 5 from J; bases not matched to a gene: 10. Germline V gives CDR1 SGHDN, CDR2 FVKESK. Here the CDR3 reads CASSFGQGVIETQYF. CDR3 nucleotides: TGTGCCAGCAGCTTCGGACAGGGTGTAATCGAGACCCAGTACTTC.

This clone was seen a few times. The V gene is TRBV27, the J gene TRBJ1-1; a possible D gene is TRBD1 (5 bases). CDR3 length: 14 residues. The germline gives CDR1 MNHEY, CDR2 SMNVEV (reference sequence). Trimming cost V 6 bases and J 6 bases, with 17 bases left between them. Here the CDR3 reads CASSPTAGNAEAFF. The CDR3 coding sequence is TGTGCCAGCAGCCCAACCGCAGGGAATGCTGAAGCTTTCTTT.

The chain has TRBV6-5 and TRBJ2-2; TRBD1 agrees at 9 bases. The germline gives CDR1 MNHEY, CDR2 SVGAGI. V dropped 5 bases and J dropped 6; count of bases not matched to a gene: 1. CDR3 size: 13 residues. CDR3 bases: TGTGCCAGCAGTACAGGGGGCGCCGGGGAGCTGTTTTTT. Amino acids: CASSTGGAGELFF.

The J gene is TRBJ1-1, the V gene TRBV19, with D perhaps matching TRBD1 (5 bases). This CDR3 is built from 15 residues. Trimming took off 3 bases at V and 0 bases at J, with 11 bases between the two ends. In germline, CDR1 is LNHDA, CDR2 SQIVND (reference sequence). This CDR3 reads CASSMWAGMNTEAFF. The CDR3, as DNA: TGTGCCAGTAGTATGTGGGCAGGGATGAACACTGAAGCTTTCTTT.

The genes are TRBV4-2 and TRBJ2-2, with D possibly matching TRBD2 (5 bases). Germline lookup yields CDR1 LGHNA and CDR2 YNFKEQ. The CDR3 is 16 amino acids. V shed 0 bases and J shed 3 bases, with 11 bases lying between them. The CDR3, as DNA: TGTGCCAGCAGCCAAGAATCCGGACTCTACACCGGGGAGCTGTTTTTT. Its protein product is CASSQESGLYTGELFF.

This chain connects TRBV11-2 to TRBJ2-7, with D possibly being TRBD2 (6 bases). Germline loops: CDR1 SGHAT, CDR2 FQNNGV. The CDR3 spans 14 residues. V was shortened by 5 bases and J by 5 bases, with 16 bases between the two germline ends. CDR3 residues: CASSPGTGRDEQYF. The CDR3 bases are TGTGCCAGCAGCCCAGGGACCGGGAGAGACGAGCAGTACTTC.

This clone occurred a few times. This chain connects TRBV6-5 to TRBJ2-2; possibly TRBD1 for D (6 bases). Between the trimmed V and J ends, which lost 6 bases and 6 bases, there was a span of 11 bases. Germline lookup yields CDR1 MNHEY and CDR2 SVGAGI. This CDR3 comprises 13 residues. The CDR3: CASRTGWSGELFF. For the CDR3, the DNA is TGTGCCAGCAGAACAGGGTGGTCCGGGGAGCTGTTTTTT.

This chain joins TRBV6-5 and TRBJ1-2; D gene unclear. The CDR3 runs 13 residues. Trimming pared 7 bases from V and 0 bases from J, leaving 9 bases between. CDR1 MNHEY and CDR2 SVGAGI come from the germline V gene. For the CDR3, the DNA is TGTGCCAGCAACAGAGAGCCTAACTATGGCTACACCTTC. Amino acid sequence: CASNREPNYGYTF.

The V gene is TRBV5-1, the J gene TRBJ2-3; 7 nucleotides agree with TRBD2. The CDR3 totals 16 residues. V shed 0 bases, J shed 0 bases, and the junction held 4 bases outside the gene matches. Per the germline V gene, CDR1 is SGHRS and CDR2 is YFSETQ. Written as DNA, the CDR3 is TGCGCCAGCAGCTTGGGGGTAGCGGGCAGCACAGATACGCAGTATTTT. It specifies CASSLGVAGSTDTQYF.

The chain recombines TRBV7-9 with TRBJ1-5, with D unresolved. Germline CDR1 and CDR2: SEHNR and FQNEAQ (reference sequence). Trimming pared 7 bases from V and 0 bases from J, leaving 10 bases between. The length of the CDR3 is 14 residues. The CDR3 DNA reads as TGTGCCAGCACCACGGGGAATAGCAATCAGCCCCAGCATTTT. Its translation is CASTTGNSNQPQHF.

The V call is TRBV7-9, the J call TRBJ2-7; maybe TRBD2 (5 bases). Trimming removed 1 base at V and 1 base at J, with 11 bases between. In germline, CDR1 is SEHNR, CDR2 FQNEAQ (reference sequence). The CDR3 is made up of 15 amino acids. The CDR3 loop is CASSLGGRASYEQYF. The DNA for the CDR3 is TGTGCCAGCAGCTTAGGAGGGCGCGCTTCCTACGAGCAGTACTTC.

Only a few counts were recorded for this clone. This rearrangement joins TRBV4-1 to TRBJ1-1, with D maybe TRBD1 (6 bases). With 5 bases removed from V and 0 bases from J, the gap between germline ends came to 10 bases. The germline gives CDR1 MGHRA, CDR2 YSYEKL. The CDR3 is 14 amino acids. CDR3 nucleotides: TGCGCCAGCAGCAGGGACACCATGAACACTGAAGCTTTCTTT. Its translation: CASSRDTMNTEAFF.

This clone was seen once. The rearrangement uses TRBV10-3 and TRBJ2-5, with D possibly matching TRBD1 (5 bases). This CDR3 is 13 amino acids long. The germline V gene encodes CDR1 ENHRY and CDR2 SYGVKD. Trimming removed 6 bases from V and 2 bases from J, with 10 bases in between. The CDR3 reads CAISAREQETQYF. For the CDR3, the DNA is TGTGCCATCAGCGCCAGGGAACAAGAGACCCAGTACTTC.

CDR3: CASSTRTGREGEQYF. DNA for the CDR3: TGTGCCAGCAGTACACGGACGGGCAGGGAGGGTGAGCAGTACTTC. The chain has TRBV27 and TRBJ2-7, with TRBD2 matching 7 bases. J was trimmed by 7 bases and V by 5 bases; bases with no gene match: 14. The CDR3 is made up of 15 amino acids. Germline V gene data show CDR1 as MNHEY and CDR2 as SMNVEV (reference sequence).

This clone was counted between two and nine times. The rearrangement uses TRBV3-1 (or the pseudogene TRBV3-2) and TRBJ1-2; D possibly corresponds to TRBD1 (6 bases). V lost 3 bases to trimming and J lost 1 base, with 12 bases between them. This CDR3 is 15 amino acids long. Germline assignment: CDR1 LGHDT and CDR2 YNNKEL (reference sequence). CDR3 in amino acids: CASSHRQGINYGYTF. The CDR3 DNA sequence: TGTGCCAGCAGCCACCGGCAGGGGATTAACTATGGCTACACCTTC.

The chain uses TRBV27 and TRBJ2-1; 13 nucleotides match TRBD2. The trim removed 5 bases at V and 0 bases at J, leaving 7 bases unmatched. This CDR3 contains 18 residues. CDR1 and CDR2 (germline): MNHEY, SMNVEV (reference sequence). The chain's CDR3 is CASSGTSGTLRSYNEQFF. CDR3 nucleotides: TGTGCCAGCAGTGGGACTAGCGGGACCCTACGCTCCTACAATGAGCAGTTCTTC.

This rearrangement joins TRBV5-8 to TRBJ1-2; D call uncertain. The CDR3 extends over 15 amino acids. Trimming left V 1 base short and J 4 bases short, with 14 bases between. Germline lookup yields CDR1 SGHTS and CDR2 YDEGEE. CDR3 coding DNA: TGTGCCAGCAGCTTGAGGAGCTCGAGCTTCTATGGCTACACCTTC. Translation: CASSLRSSSFYGYTF.

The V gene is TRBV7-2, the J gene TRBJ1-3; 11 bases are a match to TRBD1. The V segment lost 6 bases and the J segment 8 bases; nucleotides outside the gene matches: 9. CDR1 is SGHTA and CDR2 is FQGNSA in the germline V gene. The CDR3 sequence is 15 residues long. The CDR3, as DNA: TGTGCCAGCAGTCGAGGTGGGACAGGGGGACACACCATATATTTT. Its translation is CASSRGGTGGHTIYF.

The CDR3 nucleotides read TGTGCCAGCAGCCTTCTCGGGAGCTCCTACAATGAGCAGTTCTTC. Amino acids: CASSLLGSSYNEQFF. The chain has TRBV7-3 and TRBJ2-1; possible D gene TRBD2, 6 bases. Trimming stripped 5 bases from V and 0 bases from J, with 11 bases between. CDR3 length: 15 residues. Germline assignment: CDR1 SGHTA and CDR2 FQGTGA.

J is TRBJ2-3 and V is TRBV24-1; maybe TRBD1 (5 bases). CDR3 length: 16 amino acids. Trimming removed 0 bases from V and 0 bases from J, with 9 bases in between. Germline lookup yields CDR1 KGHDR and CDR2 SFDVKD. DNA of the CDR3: TGTGCCACCAGTGATTTGGGACACTCTAGCACAGATACGCAGTATTTT. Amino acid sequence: CATSDLGHSSTDTQYF.

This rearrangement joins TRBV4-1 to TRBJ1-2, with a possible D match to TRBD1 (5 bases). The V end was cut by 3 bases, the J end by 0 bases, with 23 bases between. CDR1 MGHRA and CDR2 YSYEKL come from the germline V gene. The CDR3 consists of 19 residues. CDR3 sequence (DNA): TGCGCCAGCAGCCACCCGTTAAAGGGGCCCTCCTACTCTAACTATGGCTACACCTTC. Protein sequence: CASSHPLKGPSYSNYGYTF.

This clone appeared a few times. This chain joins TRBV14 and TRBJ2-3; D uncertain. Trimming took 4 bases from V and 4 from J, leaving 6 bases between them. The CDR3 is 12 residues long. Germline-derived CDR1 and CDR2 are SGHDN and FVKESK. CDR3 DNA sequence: TGTGCCAGCAGCCTGACTTCAGATACGCAGTATTTT. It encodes CASSLTSDTQYF.

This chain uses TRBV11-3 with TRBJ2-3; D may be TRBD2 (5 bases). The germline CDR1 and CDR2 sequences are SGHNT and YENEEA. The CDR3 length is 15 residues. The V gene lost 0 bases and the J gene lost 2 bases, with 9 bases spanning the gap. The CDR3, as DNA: TGTGCCAGCAGCTTAGACTCGGGATTCACAGATACGCAGTATTTT. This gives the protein CASSLDSGFTDTQYF.

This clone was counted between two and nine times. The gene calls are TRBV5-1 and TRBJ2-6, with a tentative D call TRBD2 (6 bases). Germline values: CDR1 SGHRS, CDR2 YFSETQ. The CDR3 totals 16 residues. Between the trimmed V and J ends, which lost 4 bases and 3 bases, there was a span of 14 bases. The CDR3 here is CASSTGTLGGANVLTF. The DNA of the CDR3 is TGCGCCAGCAGCACCGGGACTCTAGGTGGGGCCAACGTCCTGACTTTC.

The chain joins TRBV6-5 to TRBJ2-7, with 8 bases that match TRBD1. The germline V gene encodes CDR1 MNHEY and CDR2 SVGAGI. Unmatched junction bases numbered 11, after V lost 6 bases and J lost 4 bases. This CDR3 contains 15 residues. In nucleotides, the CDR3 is TGTGCCAGCAGATTAGTGGGGACAGGAGGGTACGAGCAGTACTTC. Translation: CASRLVGTGGYEQYF.

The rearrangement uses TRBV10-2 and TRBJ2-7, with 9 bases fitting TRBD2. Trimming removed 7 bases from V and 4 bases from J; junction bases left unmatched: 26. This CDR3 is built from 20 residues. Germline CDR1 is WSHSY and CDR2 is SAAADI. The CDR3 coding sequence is TGCGCCAGCAACAGGGGAACAGCGCCAAGCGGGAGGCCCCCGGGGTACGAGCAGTACTTC. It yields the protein CASNRGTAPSGRPPGYEQYF.